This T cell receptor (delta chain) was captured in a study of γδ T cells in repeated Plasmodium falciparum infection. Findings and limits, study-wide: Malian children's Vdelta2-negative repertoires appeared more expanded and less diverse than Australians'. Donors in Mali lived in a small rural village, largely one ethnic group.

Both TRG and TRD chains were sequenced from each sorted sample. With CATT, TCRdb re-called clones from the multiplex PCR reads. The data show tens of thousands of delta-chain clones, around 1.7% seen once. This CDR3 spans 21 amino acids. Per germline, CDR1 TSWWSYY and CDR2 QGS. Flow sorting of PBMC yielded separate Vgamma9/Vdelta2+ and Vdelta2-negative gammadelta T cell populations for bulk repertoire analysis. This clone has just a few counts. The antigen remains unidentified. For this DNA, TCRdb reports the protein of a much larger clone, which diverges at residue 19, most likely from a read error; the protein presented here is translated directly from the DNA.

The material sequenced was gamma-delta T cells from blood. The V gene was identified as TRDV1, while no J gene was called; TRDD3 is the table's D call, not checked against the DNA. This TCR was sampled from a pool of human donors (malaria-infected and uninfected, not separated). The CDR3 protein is CALGERFLPHDLGDTSDKPIF. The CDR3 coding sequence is TGTGCTCTTGGGGAACGTTTCCTACCTCACGACTTGGGTGATACCTCGGATAAACCTATCTTC.